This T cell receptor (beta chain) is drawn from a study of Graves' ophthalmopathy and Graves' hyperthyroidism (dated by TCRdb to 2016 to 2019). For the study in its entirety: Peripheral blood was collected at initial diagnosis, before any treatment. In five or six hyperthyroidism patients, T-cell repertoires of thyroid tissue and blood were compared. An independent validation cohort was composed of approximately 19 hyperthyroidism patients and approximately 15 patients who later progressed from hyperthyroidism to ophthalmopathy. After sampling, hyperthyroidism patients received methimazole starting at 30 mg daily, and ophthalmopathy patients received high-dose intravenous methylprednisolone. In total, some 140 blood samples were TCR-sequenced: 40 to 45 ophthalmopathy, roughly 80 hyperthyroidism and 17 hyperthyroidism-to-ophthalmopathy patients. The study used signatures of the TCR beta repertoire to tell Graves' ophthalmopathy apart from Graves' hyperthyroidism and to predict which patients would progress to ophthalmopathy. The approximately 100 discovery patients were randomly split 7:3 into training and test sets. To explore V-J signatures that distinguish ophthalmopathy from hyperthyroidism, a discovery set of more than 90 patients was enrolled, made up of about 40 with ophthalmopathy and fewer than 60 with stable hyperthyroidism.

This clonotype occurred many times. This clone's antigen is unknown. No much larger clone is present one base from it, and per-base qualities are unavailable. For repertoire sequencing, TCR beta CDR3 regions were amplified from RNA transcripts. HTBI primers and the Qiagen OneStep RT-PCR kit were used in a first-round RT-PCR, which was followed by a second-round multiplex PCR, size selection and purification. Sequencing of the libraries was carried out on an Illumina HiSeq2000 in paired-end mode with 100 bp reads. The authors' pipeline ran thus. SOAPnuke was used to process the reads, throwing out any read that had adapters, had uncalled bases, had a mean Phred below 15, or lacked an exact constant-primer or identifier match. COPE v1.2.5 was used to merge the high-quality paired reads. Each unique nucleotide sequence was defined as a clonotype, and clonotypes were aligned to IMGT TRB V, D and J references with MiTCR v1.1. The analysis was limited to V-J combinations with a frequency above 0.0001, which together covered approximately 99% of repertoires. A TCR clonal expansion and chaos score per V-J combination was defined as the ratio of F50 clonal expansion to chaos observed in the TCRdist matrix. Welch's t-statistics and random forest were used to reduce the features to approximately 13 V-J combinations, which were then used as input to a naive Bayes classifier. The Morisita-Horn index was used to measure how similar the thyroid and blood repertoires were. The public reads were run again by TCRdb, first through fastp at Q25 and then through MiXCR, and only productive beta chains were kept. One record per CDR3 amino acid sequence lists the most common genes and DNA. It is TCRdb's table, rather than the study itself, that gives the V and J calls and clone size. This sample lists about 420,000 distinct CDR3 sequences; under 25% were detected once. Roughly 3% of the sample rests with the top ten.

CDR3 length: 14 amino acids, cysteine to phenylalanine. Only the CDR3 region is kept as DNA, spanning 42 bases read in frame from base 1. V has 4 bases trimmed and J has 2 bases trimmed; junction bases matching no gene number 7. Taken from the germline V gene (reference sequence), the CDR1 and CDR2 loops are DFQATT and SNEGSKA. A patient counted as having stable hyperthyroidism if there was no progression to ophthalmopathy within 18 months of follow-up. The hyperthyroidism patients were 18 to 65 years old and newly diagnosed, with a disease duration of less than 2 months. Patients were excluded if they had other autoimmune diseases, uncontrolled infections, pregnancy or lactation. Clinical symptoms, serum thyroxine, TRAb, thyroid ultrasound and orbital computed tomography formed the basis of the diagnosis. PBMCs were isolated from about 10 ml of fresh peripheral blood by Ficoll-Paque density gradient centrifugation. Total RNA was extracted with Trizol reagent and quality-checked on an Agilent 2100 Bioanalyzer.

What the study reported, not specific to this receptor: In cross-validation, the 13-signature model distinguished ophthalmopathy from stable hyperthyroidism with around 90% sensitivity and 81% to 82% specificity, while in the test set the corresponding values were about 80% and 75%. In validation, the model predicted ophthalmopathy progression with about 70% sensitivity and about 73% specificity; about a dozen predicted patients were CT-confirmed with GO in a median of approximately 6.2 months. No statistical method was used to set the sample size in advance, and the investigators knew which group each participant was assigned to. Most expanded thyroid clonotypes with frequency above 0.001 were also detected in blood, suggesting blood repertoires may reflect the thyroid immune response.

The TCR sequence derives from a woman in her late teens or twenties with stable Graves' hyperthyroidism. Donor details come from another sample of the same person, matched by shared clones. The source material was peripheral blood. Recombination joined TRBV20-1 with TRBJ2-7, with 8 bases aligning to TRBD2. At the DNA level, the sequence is TGCAGTGCTACCCTTCCGGGAGGGACCTACGAGCAGTACTTC. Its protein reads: CSATLPGGTYEQYF.